This T cell receptor beta chain is drawn from a study of glioma-infiltrating T cells after dendritic cell vaccination. Turning to the study itself: Dendritic cell vaccination trial patients had either newly diagnosed or recurrent glioblastoma. Overall study results and limits: Longer survival after dendritic cell vaccination followed higher pretreatment TIL content.

Trimming took off 1 base at V and 6 bases at J, with 7 bases between the two ends. This CDR3 spans 13 amino acids. The germline V gene encodes CDR1 SEHNR and CDR2 FQNEAQ (reference sequence). Generated by immunoSEQ multiplex PCR, the TCRdb table keeps only in-frame clones and is missing some. The sample has about 30,000 clones, 90% seen once; the top ten hold less than 2.5%. A single count supports this clone. The antigen is not known. Sequenced here: blood, sampled before dendritic cell vaccination. The source of this sequence is a human donor with glioblastoma. The chain has TRBV7-9 and TRBJ2-1; possible D gene TRBD2, 6 bases. CDR3 residues: CASSLGRVNEQFF. The CDR3 DNA reads TGTGCCAGCAGCTTAGGGAGGGTCAATGAGCAGTTCTTC.